What follows are 28 T cell receptor beta chains derived from one specimen sequenced in a study of control samples from healthy donors and cancer patients. Assay: immunoSEQ multiplex PCR; the TCRdb copy retains only in-frame clones and omits some. The table lists some 99,000 clones, around nine tenths of them singletons. Sequencing was done on a sample of blood. The receptors come from a human donor in good health. The donor label of this sample is uncertain.

The chain joins TRBV7-7 to TRBJ1-3; no reliable D call. Germline V gives CDR1 SSHAT, CDR2 FNYEAQ (reference sequence). The CDR3 consists of 13 residues. V lost 3 bases, J lost 2 bases, and 5 bases lay in between. The chain's CDR3 is CASSLNPGNTIYF. CDR3 nucleotide sequence: TGTGCCAGCAGCTTGAACCCTGGAAACACCATATATTTT.

CDR3 coding DNA: TGTGCCAGCAGTTACTGGGACAGGGATTCACCCCTCCACTTT. Encoded protein: CASSYWDRDSPLHF. The J gene is TRBJ1-6, the V gene TRBV6-5; 9 positions match TRBD1. CDR1 is MNHEY and CDR2 is SVGAGI in the germline V gene. The CDR3 spans 14 residues. V dropped 1 base and J dropped 8; count of bases not matched to a gene: 0.

The chain uses TRBV6-5 and TRBJ2-3, with TRBD2 matching over 14 bases. The CDR3 runs to 15 residues. V was pared by 4 bases and J by 7 bases, with 4 bases of the junction left unmatched. The germline gives CDR1 MNHEY, CDR2 SVGAGI. CDR3 sequence reads: CASSWTSGGSNTQYF. The CDR3 region has the DNA TGTGCCAGCAGTTGGACTAGCGGGGGGTCCAATACGCAGTATTTT.

This chain connects TRBV6-1 to TRBJ2-3; TRBD1 aligns across 8 bases. The CDR3 contains 17 residues. V gave up 2 bases and J gave up 2 bases; unmatched junction bases: 9. The germline CDR1 and CDR2 sequences are MNHNS and SASEGT. CDR3 loop: CASSEFVGRGLTDTQYF. CDR3 nucleotides: TGTGCCAGCAGTGAATTCGTGGGCAGGGGGCTCACAGATACGCAGTATTTT.

The CDR3 DNA is TGCGCCAGCAGCTTGGGGGCAGGTTCGGCGTTGGGCTACACCTTC. This encodes CASSLGAGSALGYTF. This rearrangement joins TRBV5-1 to TRBJ1-2; D is uncertain. Germline CDR1 is SGHRS and CDR2 is YFSETQ. Trimming removed 0 bases at V and 8 bases at J, with 17 bases between. This CDR3 has 15 amino acids.

The chain employs TRBV5-1 and TRBJ1-2; D is unresolved. The CDR3 runs to 12 residues. The V end was cut by 3 bases, the J end by 6 bases, with 9 bases between. Germline V gene lookup returns CDR1 SGHRS and CDR2 YFSETQ. CDR3 sequence: CASSSQKDGYTF. The CDR3 nucleotides are TGCGCCAGCAGCTCACAAAAGGATGGCTACACCTTC.

This chain joins TRBV24-1 and TRBJ2-2, with TRBD2 identical over 7 bases. CDR1 and CDR2 from the germline V gene are KGHDR and SFDVKD. Trimming at V came to 3 bases and at J to 7 bases, leaving 4 bases not matched to a gene. The CDR3 sequence is 14 residues long. The CDR3 DNA reads TGTGCCACCAGTGATCGGACTAGTTTCGGGGAGCTGTTTTTT. Amino acids: CATSDRTSFGELFF.

This chain joins TRBV18 and TRBJ1-2; 7 bases line up with TRBD1. V lost 3 bases, J lost 6 bases, and 13 bases stayed unmatched. Germline values: CDR1 KGHSH, CDR2 LQKENI. The CDR3 contains 16 residues. CDR3 sequence (DNA): TGTGCCAGCTCACCTTCCGGGCAGGGGGTATCGGATGGCTACACCTTC. The encoded protein is CASSPSGQGVSDGYTF.

This chain links TRBV4-3 with TRBJ1-1; D is unclear. Germline CDR1 is LGHNA and CDR2 is YSLEER. CDR3 length equals 17 residues. Trimming removed 1 base at V and 2 bases at J, with 17 bases between. The CDR3 spells CASSQGASAARNTEAFF. CDR3 coding DNA: TGCGCCAGCAGCCAAGGGGCCTCCGCAGCTAGAAACACTGAAGCTTTCTTT.

V and J are TRBV28 and TRBJ2-7; 7 bases are shared with TRBD1. Per the germline V gene, CDR1 is MDHEN and CDR2 is SYDVKM. Unmatched junction bases numbered 9, after V lost 7 bases and J lost 3 bases. The CDR3 is made up of 14 amino acids. CDR3 bases: TGTGCCAGCAAAAATACAGGGGCCAACTACGAGCAGTACTTC. Amino acid sequence: CASKNTGANYEQYF.

This chain joins TRBV7-7 and TRBJ2-1, with D perhaps matching TRBD1 or TRBD2 (5 bases each). In germline, CDR1 is SSHAT, CDR2 FNYEAQ (reference sequence). CDR3 length: 14 residues. Trimming cost V 1 base and J 6 bases, with 10 bases left between them. The CDR3 nucleotides read TGTGCCAGCAGCTTAGTTCTGGGGGTCAATGAGCAGTTCTTC. It codes for CASSLVLGVNEQFF.

The chain employs TRBV12-3 or TRBV12-4 and TRBJ2-3; the D is unclear. The germline V and J ends were trimmed by 3 bases and 1 base, with 2 bases remaining between them. The CDR3 is 12 amino acids. The CDR3 here is CASSLGTDTQYF. DNA of the CDR3: TGTGCCAGCAGTTTGGGCACAGATACGCAGTATTTT.

This clone has just a few counts. This CDR3 reads CASSLGGGVKYNEQFF. Written as DNA, the CDR3 is TGCGCCAGCAGCTTGGGTGGAGGGGTGAAATACAATGAGCAGTTCTTC. The V and J genes are TRBV5-1 and TRBJ2-1, with a tentative D call TRBD2 (6 bases). The length of the CDR3 is 16 residues. V was clipped by 0 bases and J by 4 bases, with 14 bases between them. In germline, CDR1 is SGHRS, CDR2 YFSETQ.

This rearrangement joins TRBV3-1 (or the pseudogene TRBV3-2) to TRBJ2-2, with a tentative D call TRBD1 (6 bases). With 4 bases removed from V and 6 bases from J, the gap between germline ends came to 9 bases. This CDR3 is 13 amino acids long. Germline CDR1 is LGHDT and CDR2 is YNNKEL (reference sequence). The CDR3 DNA follows: TGTGCCAGCAGCCTTCAGGGGTCCGGGGAGCTGTTTTTT. As protein: CASSLQGSGELFF.

The chain is built from TRBV21-1 and TRBJ1-2; the table's TRBD1 call for D was not verified on the DNA. TRBV21-1 is described as a pseudogene. This CDR3 spans 13 amino acids. The DNA for the CDR3 is TGTGCCAGGGCAGGGGGACTTGAGTATGGCTACACCTTC. Translation gives CARAGGLEYGYTF.

The V and J genes are TRBV28 and TRBJ1-1; 10 bases fit TRBD1. The CDR3 runs 14 residues. The V segment lost 5 bases and the J segment 6 bases; nucleotides outside the gene matches: 6. From germline, CDR1 is MDHEN and CDR2 SYDVKM. The DNA for the CDR3 is TGTGCCAGCAGTCGCCGGGACAGGGGCTCTGAAGCTTTCTTT. This encodes CASSRRDRGSEAFF. Full variable domain (outside the CDR3, taken from reference TRBV28 and TRBJ1-1): DVKVTQSSRYLVKRTGEKVFLECVQDMDHENMFWYRQDPGLGLRLIYFSYDVKMKEKGDIPEGYSVSREKKERFSLILESASTNQTSMYLCASSRRDRGSEAFFGQGTRLTVV.

This clone is termed medium-sized (0.01 to 0.1%). The rearrangement links TRBV19 to TRBJ1-4, with D tentatively TRBD1 (6 bases). Trimming removed 4 bases at V and 10 bases at J, with 10 bases between. CDR3 length equals 12 residues. Germline CDR1 and CDR2: LNHDA and SQIVND (reference sequence). The DNA of the CDR3 is TGTGCCAGTAGTAGGGGGGCTGGAAAACTGTTTTTT. This codes for CASSRGAGKLFF.

The V and J genes are TRBV5-6 and TRBJ1-2; 10 positions agree with TRBD1. Germline assignment: CDR1 SGHDT and CDR2 YYEEEE. V lost 5 bases and J lost 5; bases outside the gene matches: 9. This CDR3 is built from 15 residues. The CDR3 DNA reads TGTGCCAGCAGTTTGACAGGGGGCGTGGAGTATGGCTACACCTTC. Protein sequence: CASSLTGGVEYGYTF.

The J gene is TRBJ1-6, the V gene TRBV16; 7 positions agree with TRBD1. The ends lost 4 bases at V and 6 bases at J; junction bases unmatched: 6. The CDR3 spans 15 residues. CDR1 KGHSY and CDR2 FQNENV come from the germline V gene. CDR3 sequence (DNA): TGTGCCAGCAGCCCGGCGGCAGGGGGTAATTCACCCCTCCACTTT. The encoded protein is CASSPAAGGNSPLHF.

This clone has a single count. J is TRBJ1-2 and V is TRBV29-1; D call uncertain. Looked up from germline, CDR1 is SQVTM and CDR2 is ANQGSEA. This CDR3 contains 13 residues. V lost 7 bases and J 0 bases, leaving 12 bases between the germline ends. The CDR3: CSDRHATNYGYTF. Written as DNA, the CDR3 is TGCAGCGACAGACACGCAACTAACTATGGCTACACCTTC.

The V gene is TRBV2, the J gene TRBJ1-6, with 10 nucleotides matching TRBD1. The germline V gene has CDR1 SNHLY and CDR2 FYNNEI. The V and J ends lost 5 bases and 10 bases, in that order; junction bases with no gene match: 5. The CDR3 covers 14 residues. The DNA of the CDR3 is TGTGCCAGCAGTAAGGACAGGGGGGACTCACCCCTCCACTTT. It is translated as CASSKDRGDSPLHF.

The chain employs TRBV18 and TRBJ1-3; TRBD1 aligns across 7 bases. V shed 5 bases and J 3 bases; nucleotides not matched to a gene: 7. The CDR3 is 15 amino acids. Germline V gene lookup returns CDR1 KGHSH and CDR2 LQKENI. The CDR3 coding sequence is TGTGCCAGCTCAGAAATGACAGGGATTGGAAACACCATATATTTT. Protein: CASSEMTGIGNTIYF.

This clone occurred once. The gene calls are TRBV19 and TRBJ2-5; tentatively, D is TRBD1 or TRBD2 (5 bases each). The CDR3 has 12 amino acids. Per the germline V gene, CDR1 is LNHDA and CDR2 is SQIVND (reference sequence). Trimming cost V 7 bases and J 1 base, with 7 bases left between them. The CDR3 nucleotides are TGTGCCAGTATGGGGGTCCAAGAGACCCAGTACTTC. This encodes CASMGVQETQYF.

The chain is built from TRBV27 and TRBJ1-2, with TRBD1 matching 7 bases. Germline CDR1 reads MNHEY; CDR2 reads SMNVEV (reference sequence). The junction had 8 bases not matched to a gene; V was cut back by 5 bases and J by 5 bases. This CDR3 is built from 14 residues. The CDR3 here is CASSPTGQEYGYTF. The CDR3 DNA reads TGTGCCAGCAGTCCAACCGGACAGGAATATGGCTACACCTTC.

The rearrangement links TRBV6-1 to TRBJ2-3; 7 nucleotides match TRBD2. Germline loops: CDR1 MNHNS, CDR2 SASEGT. Losses at the gene ends were 3 bases for V and 4 bases for J; bases not matched to a gene: 4. The CDR3 spans 14 residues. The CDR3 region is CASSEGGGADTQYF. CDR3 sequence (DNA): TGTGCCAGCAGTGAGGGGGGGGGTGCAGATACGCAGTATTTT.

The chain uses TRBV29-1 and TRBJ1-2, with a possible D match to TRBD1 (5 bases). The V gene's germline CDR1 is SQVTM and CDR2 ANQGSEA. Trimming left V 7 bases short and J 2 bases short, with 11 bases between. The CDR3 has 12 residues. CDR3 sequence reads: CSGGTANYGYTF. CDR3 DNA sequence: TGCAGCGGTGGGACGGCCAACTATGGCTACACCTTC.

V and J are TRBV11-2 and TRBJ2-2; 10 bases line up with TRBD2. Looked up from germline, CDR1 is SGHAT and CDR2 is FQNNGV. This CDR3 spans 14 amino acids. V shed 7 bases and J 5 bases; nucleotides not matched to a gene: 4. CDR3 in amino acids: CASNPLAGTGELFF. CDR3 bases: TGTGCCAGCAACCCACTAGCGGGGACCGGGGAGCTGTTTTTT.

On this clone itself: The same CDR3 also results from other DNA sequences found in this sample. The chain carries TRBV5-1 and TRBJ2-5; the D is unclear. The CDR3 has 14 residues. The germline gives CDR1 SGHRS, CDR2 YFSETQ. V gave up 0 bases and J gave up 1 base, with 7 bases separating them. DNA of the CDR3: TGCGCCAGCAGCTTGGGTGCCAGCCAAGAGACCCAGTACTTC. Amino acids: CASSLGASQETQYF.